What follows is one T cell receptor beta chain and its context. What it binds is not known. The sample comes from a study of cytomegalovirus exposure and HLA in healthy donors. Study outcomes and limitations: A highly shared variant cluster was judged a likely technical artifact. A few CMV-associated chains were confirmed in vitro to be specific for CMV antigens. Among the most significant clusters, several appeared linked to common viral pathogens in a later analysis.

The CDR3 is made up of 14 amino acids. Primers for the PCR totalled 60 Vbeta and 13 Jbeta. Measured with immunoSEQ multiplex PCR; TCRdb has only the in-frame clones, and not every one. The sample records under 95,000 clones, about three quarters being singletons. This receptor was taken from a woman in her forties in good health and CMV-seropositive. Sample: PBMCs. The chain links TRBV21-1 to TRBJ1-1; the table's TRBD1 call for D was not verified on the DNA. TRBV21-1 is recorded as a pseudogene. The CDR3 region is CASSIRTGDTEAFF. In DNA, the CDR3 is TGTGCCAGCAGCATACGGACAGGGGACACTGAAGCTTTCTTT.